This T cell receptor beta chain was observed in a study of T cell responses to AZD1222 COVID-19 vaccine. The germline CDR1 and CDR2 sequences are LGHDT and YNNKEL (reference sequence). V shed 6 bases, J shed 5 bases, and the junction held 20 bases outside the gene matches. The CDR3 is made up of 19 amino acids. Some clones are missing from TCRdb's copy, which holds only in-frame ones; the method was immunoSEQ multiplex PCR. The sample records about 150,000 clones, 80% to 95% being singletons. The chain recombines TRBV3-1 (or the pseudogene TRBV3-2) with TRBJ1-2, with 11 positions matching TRBD1. Sequencing was performed on peripheral blood, taken 28 days after the second AZD1222 dose. The sequence was obtained from an adult who received the AZD1222 COVID-19 vaccine. CDR3 sequence reads: CASSQIGPGQGAPLYGYTF. The DNA of the CDR3 is TGTGCCAGCAGTCAGATTGGGCCCGGACAGGGGGCGCCGCTTTATGGCTACACCTTC.